Listed below are T cell receptor beta chains from one sample, sequenced in a study of shared T cell receptors in the human thymus. Some clones are missing from TCRdb's copy, which holds only in-frame ones; the method was immunoSEQ multiplex PCR. The profile shows some 640,000 clones, around 87% of them singletons. These data also formed part of another study, on human thymus T cells.

Sequences were obtained from thymocytes. Receptor source: a boy in the first two years of life with a congenital heart defect. The CDR3 runs from the conserved cysteine through the conserved F or W. D genes are given only for firm matches. Only part of the rows carry a size: once, few, many, or a class if the clone is expanded.

>TRBV9|TRBJ1-1|.|.
TGTGCCAGCAGCGGCCACGCGGAGAACACTGAAGCTTTCTTT
CASSGHAENTEAFF
>TRBV30|TRBJ2-7|TRBD2|.
TGTGCCTTTCGCTTTCCTAGCGGGAGTTCCTACGAGCAGTACTTC
CAFRFPSGSSYEQYF
>TRBV5-1|TRBJ2-1|.|.
TGCGCCAGCAGCTTGGCTCTAGCGCATGAGCAGTTCTTC
CASSLALAHEQFF
>TRBV7-8|TRBJ2-2|.|.
TGTGCCAGCAGCTTAGGCTGGGGCCCGAACACCGGGGAGCTGTTTTTT
CASSLGWGPNTGELFF
>TRBV28|TRBJ1-4|TRBD1|.
TGTGCCAGCAGTCACAGGGACAGGGGGCGACTAAATGAAAAACTGTTTTTT
CASSHRDRGRLNEKLFF
>TRBV27|TRBJ1-5|.|once
TGTGCCAGCAGTTTGCAGGAAAATCAGCCCCAGCATTTT
CASSLQENQPQHF
>TRBV14|TRBJ2-7|TRBD2|.
TGTGCCAGCAGCCAGGGACTAGCGGGGGGGAGGAGCTCCTACGAGCAGTACTTC
CASSQGLAGGRSSYEQYF
>TRBV4-2|TRBJ1-4|.|once
TGTGCCAGCAGCACCACAGGTACCCCTAATGAAAAACTGTTTTTT
CASSTTGTPNEKLFF
>TRBV9|TRBJ2-7|.|.
TGTGCCAGCAGCCCCGGGGACTCCACAACCTACGAGCAGTACTTC
CASSPGDSTTYEQYF
>TRBV28|TRBJ2-5|TRBD2|.
TGTGCCAGTGGGCGGGGGGGCCCCCAAGAGACCCAGTACTTC
CASGRGGPQETQYF
>TRBV4-3|TRBJ2-1|TRBD1|.
TGCGCCAGCAGCCAATACCGGGACAGCCACAATGAGCAGTTCTTC
CASSQYRDSHNEQFF
>TRBV28|TRBJ2-7|TRBD1|.
TGTGCCAGCAGTTTGTGGAGCCCGGGACAGGGGTACGAGCAGTACTTC
CASSLWSPGQGYEQYF
>TRBV6-5|TRBJ1-5|TRBD1|.
TGTGCCAGCAGTCGACAGGGAGGCCAGCCCCAGCATTTT
CASSRQGGQPQHF
>TRBV5-1|TRBJ1-1|TRBD1|.
TGCGCCAGCAGCCCTCGACAGGGATTGAACACTGAAGCTTTCTTT
CASSPRQGLNTEAFF